This TCR beta chain was obtained from a study of shared clonotypes between healthy human individuals. The method was immunoSEQ multiplex PCR; TCRdb's version includes in-frame clones alone and lacks a portion of them. The sample lists under 700,000 clones, approximately 95% occurring once. Comments on this clone: Its antigen remains unknown.

Overall study findings and caveats: Generation probability values for non-shared clonotypes were lower than those for clonotypes shared by all four donors. Memory subsets had estimated richness that was generally smaller than that of naive subsets. Four donors shared about 5% of their naive CD4 clonotypes.

The naive CD8 subset, CD45RO-negative cells positively selected for CCR7, excluded terminally differentiated effector memory CD45RA+ cells. There were no recent acute infections or vaccinations among the donors, who were healthy HIV-negative adults. The receptor was isolated from a woman aged 25 to 39 in good health. Sequencing input: naive CD8+ T cells sorted from blood.

CDR3 amino acids: CASSGGGNWRRNTDTQYF. The CDR3 DNA is TGTGCCAGCAGTGGCGGGGGTAATTGGCGGAGAAACACAGATACGCAGTATTTT. The chain couples TRBV25-1 to TRBJ2-3; 7 nucleotides agree with TRBD2. The V gene end was trimmed by 4 bases and the J gene end by 2 bases; junction bases not matched to a gene: 15. Germline V lookup: CDR1 MGHDK, CDR2 SYGVNS. There are 18 residues in the CDR3.